At least ten counts were recorded for the clone carrying this TCR beta chain. The data are from a study of CD8+CD57+ T cells in acquired aplastic anemia. Study-wide context: DNA recovered from sorted CD4+ and CD8+ cells had a mean of around 3.2 ug.

Genomic DNA constituted the template upon which TCR beta VDJ and CDR3 profiling was performed. A single record per CDR3 protein comes from TCRdb applying MiXCR to the reads. The sample holds approximately 380,000 distinct CDR3 sequences; under 80% are singletons and the top ten take 3.5% to 4.5%. There are 12 residues in the CDR3. V gave up 6 bases and J gave up 5 bases, with 11 bases separating them. Sequenced sample: sorted CD4+, CD8+, or CD8+CD57+ T cells (not recorded which) from PBMCs. The chain combines TRBV12-3 or TRBV12-4 with TRBJ2-7, with a possible D match to TRBD2 (5 bases). The clonotype comes from a human donor in good health, serving as a control. The DNA of the CDR3 is TGTGCCAGCAGGGTAGGGAGAAACGAGCAGTACTTC. Its translation is CASRVGRNEQYF.